Presented here are 25 T cell receptor beta chains from one specimen sequenced in a study of molecular identifiers for immune sequencing clone quantification. TCRdb recomputed calls from the PCR reads with MiXCR, one row per CDR3 protein. The repertoire includes 490,000 or so distinct CDR3 sequences, about 25% of them detected once, and around 0.76% sits in the top ten. Sample: naive CD8+ T cells from blood, with Jurkat cell RNA spiked in. Subset described: FACS-sorted CD8+CD4-CCR7+CD45RA+ naive T cells. All receptors derive from a human donor in good health. Some libraries in this study had Jurkat cell RNA spiked in.

This clonotype has more than one count but fewer than ten. The genes are TRBV12-3 or TRBV12-4 and TRBJ2-5; the match to TRBD1 covers 8 bases. V lost 6 bases and J lost 5; bases outside the gene matches: 8. The CDR3 runs 14 residues. CDR3: CASSHGQGSETQYF. In nucleotides, the CDR3 is TGTGCCAGCAGCCATGGACAGGGCAGTGAGACCCAGTACTTC.

This clonotype was picked up a small number of times. The rearrangement links TRBV5-4 to TRBJ2-6; 8 nucleotides agree with TRBD1. CDR1 is SGHNT, CDR2 YYREEE, per germline (reference sequence). The CDR3 covers 18 residues. Unmatched junction bases numbered 6, after V lost 0 bases and J lost 1 base. CDR3 DNA sequence: TGTGCCAGCAGCTTGGCCGAATACAGGGGGTCTGGGGCCAACGTCCTGACTTTC. Encoded protein: CASSLAEYRGSGANVLTF.

This clonotype appeared a few times. V usage is TRBV4-3 and J usage is TRBJ2-3; D uncertain. The CDR3 contains 17 residues. Germline V lookup: CDR1 LGHNA, CDR2 YSLEER. V was shortened by 0 bases and J by 3 bases, with 16 bases between the two germline ends. CDR3 sequence reads: CASSQDSVPASTDTQYF. DNA of the CDR3: TGCGCCAGCAGCCAAGATTCGGTCCCAGCGTCGACAGATACGCAGTATTTT.

This clonotype was observed a few times. V and J are TRBV7-9 and TRBJ2-7, with 10 bases lining up with TRBD1. From germline, CDR1 is SEHNR and CDR2 FQNEAQ (reference sequence). The CDR3 is 20 residues long. V lost 2 bases and J lost 4; bases outside the gene matches: 20. The CDR3 loop is CASSLKTGTGARRPQYEQYF. The CDR3 coding sequence is TGTGCCAGCAGCTTAAAAACCGGGACAGGGGCGCGTCGCCCCCAGTACGAGCAGTACTTC.

This clonotype was detected ten times or more. The chain combines TRBV9 with TRBJ1-6; TRBD1 might be the D (6 bases). V shed 0 bases and J shed 8 bases, with 15 bases lying between them. CDR1 and CDR2 (germline): SGDLS, YYNGEE. This CDR3 region has 16 residues. CDR3 sequence: CASSVAGADPDSPLHF. The CDR3 DNA is TGTGCCAGCAGCGTAGCAGGGGCGGACCCGGATTCACCCCTCCACTTT. Full variable domain (remainder filled in from reference TRBV9 and TRBJ1-6): DSGVTQTPKHLITATGQRVTLRCSPRSGDLSVYWYQQSLDQGLQFLIQYYNGEERAKGNILERFSAQQFPDLHSELNLSSLELGDSALYFCASSVAGADPDSPLHFGNGTRLTVT.

Regarding this clonotype: Since the CDR3 does not end with the conserved phenylalanine or tryptophan, this likely comes from a read error. The chain has TRBV5-6 and TRBJ2-7; possibly TRBD2 for D (5 bases). V was cut by 2 bases and J by 4 bases, with 16 bases left in between. CDR3 length equals 15 residues. Per the germline V gene, CDR1 is SGHDT and CDR2 is YYEEEE. CDR3 sequence reads: CASSFVGGSAYEQYL. DNA for the CDR3: TGTGCCAGCAGCTTTGTTGGTGGGAGTGCTTACGAGCAGTACCTC.

V usage is TRBV7-9 and J usage is TRBJ1-3; tentative D call: TRBD1 (5 bases). In germline, CDR1 is SEHNR, CDR2 FQNEAQ (reference sequence). The CDR3 spans 16 residues. V gave up 8 bases and J gave up 2 bases, with 19 bases separating them. The CDR3 is CASVDGGDGTGNTIYF. The DNA for the CDR3 is TGTGCCAGCGTCGACGGGGGGGATGGGACTGGAAACACCATATATTTT.

This clonotype turned up a few times. The chain uses TRBV7-2 and TRBJ2-3, with 8 bases that match TRBD2. The CDR3 is 13 amino acids. Germline V CDR1 and CDR2: SGHTA, FQGNSA. V lost 11 bases, J lost 4 bases, and 8 bases stayed unmatched. CDR3 sequence reads: CARRRGGADTQYF. In nucleotides, the CDR3 is TGTGCCCGCCGCCGGGGGGGGGCAGATACGCAGTATTTT.

This clonotype was recorded many times. The V call is TRBV7-9, the J call TRBJ2-3; D gene unclear. The germline V gene has CDR1 SEHNR and CDR2 FQNEAQ (reference sequence). Trimming shortened V by 4 bases and J by 0 bases, and 8 bases separated the two germline ends. CDR3 size: 14 residues. CDR3 loop: CASSSQRSTDTQYF. CDR3 nucleotides: TGTGCCAGCAGCTCACAGCGAAGCACAGATACGCAGTATTTT.

On this clonotype: Given a much more abundant clone one base away, this may be a read error. DNA for the CDR3: TGTGCCATCAGTGACGGGCCAGCCCCGTACTTC. Translated: CAISDGPAPYF. The J gene is TRBJ2-4, the V gene TRBV10-3; D gene uncertain. CDR1 and CDR2 (germline): ENHRY, SYGVKD. The V and J ends lost 3 bases and 15 bases respectively, with 12 bases between them. The CDR3 is made up of 11 amino acids.

The J gene is TRBJ2-3, the V gene TRBV28; D is possibly TRBD2 (5 bases). CDR1 and CDR2 from the germline V gene are MDHEN and SYDVKM. The CDR3 covers 15 residues. Deletions cut 4 bases from V and 0 bases from J, with 11 bases between. Written as DNA, the CDR3 is TGTGCCAGCAGTTATATGAGGGAAAGCACAGATACGCAGTATTTT. Protein sequence: CASSYMRESTDTQYF.

This clonotype was seen ten or more times. CDR3 region: CASSADRGYQETQYF. DNA for the CDR3: TGTGCCAGCAGCGCCGACAGGGGGTATCAAGAGACCCAGTACTTC. The rearrangement links TRBV7-6 to TRBJ2-5; 9 positions agree with TRBD1. V trimming: 5 bases; J trimming: 2 bases; junction bases outside the gene matches: 6. Per germline, CDR1 SGHVS and CDR2 FNYEAQ. There are 15 residues in the CDR3.

Concerning this clonotype: Lacking the conserved final phenylalanine or tryptophan, this CDR3 likely reflects a read error. This chain links TRBV19 with TRBJ2-3; D may be TRBD1 (5 bases). The CDR3 sequence is 13 residues long. Germline CDR1 LNHDA, CDR2 SQIVND (reference sequence). In DNA, the CDR3 is TGTGCCAGTAGTACAGGGTCCGCAGACACGCAGTATGTT. Encoded protein: CASSTGSADTQYV.

This clonotype was seen repeatedly, ten times or more. The gene calls are TRBV5-8 and TRBJ2-7; 9 positions match TRBD1. Germline V gene data show CDR1 as SGHTS and CDR2 as YDEGEE. The CDR3 has 14 residues. V shed 4 bases and J 4 bases; nucleotides not matched to a gene: 6. CDR3 in amino acids: CASSLETGGYEQYF. In DNA form, the CDR3 reads TGTGCCAGCAGCCTGGAGACAGGGGGTTACGAGCAGTACTTC. Based on the CDR3 plus reference TRBV5-8 and TRBJ2-7, the full variable domain is EAGVTQSPTHLIKTRGQQATLRCSPISGHTSVYWYQQALGLGLQFLLWYDEGEERNRGNFPPRFSGRQFPNYSSELNVNALELEDSALYLCASSLETGGYEQYFGPGTRLTVT.

This clonotype turned up a few times. The rearrangement links TRBV20-1 to TRBJ1-1; possible D gene TRBD1, 6 bases. The germline V gene has CDR1 DFQATT and CDR2 SNEGSKA (reference sequence). The ends were cut back, 3 bases at V and 8 bases at J, with 22 bases in the middle. CDR3 size: 15 residues. The chain's CDR3 is CSASNIAGGLVEAFF. DNA for the CDR3: TGCAGTGCTAGTAATATCGCGGGGGGCTTGGTGGAAGCTTTCTTT.

This clonotype was observed a handful of times. CDR3: CASSLSTGANYGYTF. The CDR3 nucleotides are TGTGCCAGCAGTTTATCGACAGGGGCTAACTATGGCTACACCTTC. This chain links TRBV27 with TRBJ1-2; 8 bases are shared with TRBD1. The V and J ends lost 0 bases and 0 bases, in that order; junction bases with no gene match: 0. This CDR3 spans 15 amino acids. Germline V CDR1 and CDR2: MNHEY, SMNVEV (reference sequence).

A few counts support this clonotype. The chain combines TRBV7-6 with TRBJ2-3; D is possibly TRBD2 (5 bases). CDR1 SGHVS and CDR2 FNYEAQ come from the germline V gene. The length of the CDR3 is 14 residues. Trimming pared 3 bases from V and 2 bases from J, leaving 9 bases between. CDR3 bases: TGTGCCAGCAGCTTGGACTTAGACACAGATACGCAGTATTTT. It encodes CASSLDLDTDTQYF.

About this clonotype: A much larger clone differs by one base, so this may be a read error. The CDR3 nucleotides read TGCGCCAGCAGCCAAGAGCCAGGGGGCGCCGGGTTCAATGAGCAGTTCTTC. Its protein is CASSQEPGGAGFNEQFF. The V and J genes are TRBV4-1 and TRBJ2-1; 8 nucleotides align to TRBD1. Germline trimming cut 0 bases from V and 6 bases from J; bases unmatched to any gene: 10. Germline assignment: CDR1 MGHRA and CDR2 YSYEKL. The CDR3 is made up of 17 amino acids.

This sequence joins TRBV28 and TRBJ2-3; 8 nucleotides align to TRBD2. The CDR3 runs 16 residues. From germline, CDR1 is MDHEN and CDR2 SYDVKM. The J segment lost 2 bases and the V segment lost 4 bases, leaving 8 bases of the junction unmatched. The CDR3 reads CASSSGLASHTDTQYF. Written as DNA, the CDR3 is TGTGCCAGCAGTTCCGGACTAGCTTCACACACAGATACGCAGTATTTT.

In its sample, this clonotype was seen many times. This chain connects TRBV11-2 to TRBJ2-1, with 8 bases that match TRBD2. The ends lost 5 bases at V and 6 bases at J; junction bases unmatched: 6. In germline, CDR1 is SGHAT, CDR2 FQNNGV. This CDR3 spans 14 amino acids. CDR3 bases: TGTGCCAGCAGCCCCGGGGGGGCGGGCAATGAGCAGTTCTTC. Translation: CASSPGGAGNEQFF.

This clonotype was found a few times. The chain carries TRBV7-9 and TRBJ2-5; D remains unclear. Deletions cut 1 base from V and 5 bases from J, with 5 bases between. Germline loops: CDR1 SEHNR, CDR2 FQNEAQ (reference sequence). This CDR3 comprises 12 residues. CDR3 sequence reads: CASSLEVETQYF. The DNA of the CDR3 is TGTGCCAGCAGCTTAGAGGTCGAGACCCAGTACTTC.

Many counts were recorded for this clonotype. The gene calls are TRBV7-2 and TRBJ2-7, with D tentatively TRBD1 (5 bases). Trimming shortened V by 1 base and J by 2 bases, and 12 bases separated the two germline ends. Per germline, CDR1 SGHTA and CDR2 FQGNSA. The CDR3 covers 15 residues. The DNA of the CDR3 is TGTGCCAGCAGCTTAGGGGCCGGACAAACCTACGAGCAGTACTTC. It yields the protein CASSLGAGQTYEQYF.

This clonotype turned up a few times. The chain joins TRBV24-1 to TRBJ2-2, with D perhaps assigned TRBD1 or TRBD2 (5 bases each). CDR1 and CDR2 from the germline V gene are KGHDR and SFDVKD. Trimming took off 4 bases at V and 0 bases at J, with 8 bases between the two ends. This CDR3 is built from 15 residues. The CDR3 region is CATSDGTTNTGELFF. The CDR3 nucleotides are TGTGCCACCAGTGACGGGACGACGAACACCGGGGAGCTGTTTTTT.

This clonotype showed up many times. The gene calls are TRBV29-1 and TRBJ2-7; perhaps TRBD1 as D (5 bases). V was shortened by 6 bases and J by 0 bases, with 9 bases between the two germline ends. The CDR3 runs to 12 residues. Germline V CDR1 and CDR2: SQVTM, ANQGSEA. Here the CDR3 reads CSVSDSSYEQYF. DNA for the CDR3: TGCAGCGTCTCTGACAGCTCCTACGAGCAGTACTTC.

The genes are TRBV11-2 and TRBJ2-3; unclear D gene. Germline CDR1 SGHAT, CDR2 FQNNGV. The CDR3 runs 10 residues. Trimming cost V 9 bases and J 2 bases, with 3 bases left between them. CDR3 sequence (DNA): TGTGCCAGTCACACAGATACGCAGTATTTT. Translating it yields CASHTDTQYF.